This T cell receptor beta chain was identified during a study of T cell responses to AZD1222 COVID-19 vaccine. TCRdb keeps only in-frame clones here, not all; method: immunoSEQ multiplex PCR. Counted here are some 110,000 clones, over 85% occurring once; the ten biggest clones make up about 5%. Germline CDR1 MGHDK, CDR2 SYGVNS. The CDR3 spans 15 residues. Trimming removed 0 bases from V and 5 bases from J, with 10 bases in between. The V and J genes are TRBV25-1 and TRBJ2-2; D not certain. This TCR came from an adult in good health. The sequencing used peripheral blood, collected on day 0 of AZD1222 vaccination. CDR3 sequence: CASSEYNHGTGELFF. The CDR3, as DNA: TGTGCCAGCAGTGAATATAATCATGGGACCGGGGAGCTGTTTTTT. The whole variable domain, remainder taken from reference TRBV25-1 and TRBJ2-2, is EADIYQTPRYLVIGTGKKITLECSQTMGHDKMYWYQQDPGMELHLIHYSYGVNSTEKGDLSSESTVSRIRTEHFPLTLESARPSHTSQYLCASSEYNHGTGELFFGEGSRLTVL.